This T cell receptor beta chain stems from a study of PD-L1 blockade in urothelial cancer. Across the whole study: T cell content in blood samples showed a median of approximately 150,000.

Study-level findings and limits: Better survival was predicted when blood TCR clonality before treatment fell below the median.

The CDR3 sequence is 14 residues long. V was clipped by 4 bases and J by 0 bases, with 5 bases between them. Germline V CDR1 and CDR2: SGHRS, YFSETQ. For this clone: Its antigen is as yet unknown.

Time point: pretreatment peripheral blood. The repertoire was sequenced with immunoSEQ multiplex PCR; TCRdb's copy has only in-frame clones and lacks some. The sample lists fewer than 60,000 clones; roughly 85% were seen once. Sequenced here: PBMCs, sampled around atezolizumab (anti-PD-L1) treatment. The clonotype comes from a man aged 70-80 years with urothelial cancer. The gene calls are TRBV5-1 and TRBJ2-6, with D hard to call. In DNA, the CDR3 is TGCGCCAGCAGCCCTAGCTCTGGGGCCAACGTCCTGACTTTC. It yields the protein CASSPSSGANVLTF.